This T cell receptor beta chain originates from a study of T cell repertoires in cytomegalovirus infection. This clonotype appeared many times. MiXCR, run by TCRdb on the reads, gives a single entry per CDR3 protein. The sample has about 680,000 distinct CDR3 sequences; less than 25% are singletons. Germline CDR1 is SGHTA and CDR2 is FQGTGA. Losses at the gene ends were 0 bases for V and 5 bases for J; bases not matched to a gene: 6. The CDR3 length is 17 residues. Source material: CD8+ T cells from PBMCs. The chain uses TRBV7-3 and TRBJ2-2; 10 positions agree with TRBD1. The receptor was isolated from a human donor in good health (CMV status not recorded). Some clones in this sample may be carry-over from other donors' samples. CDR3 loop: CASSLTPDRGRTGELFF. The CDR3 DNA reads as TGTGCCAGCAGCTTAACGCCCGACAGGGGGCGAACCGGGGAGCTGTTTTTT.